This T cell receptor (beta chain) originates from a study of cytomegalovirus exposure and HLA in healthy donors. This CDR3 has 12 residues. The germline CDR1 and CDR2 sequences are SNHLY and FYNNEI. V lost 3 bases and J 10 bases, leaving 10 bases between the germline ends. As concerns this clone: Its specificity is not known.

The repertoire was sequenced with immunoSEQ multiplex PCR; TCRdb's copy has only in-frame clones and lacks some. Counted here are 98,000 or so clones, over 75% occurring once; the ten biggest clones make up more than 2.5%. General study points: Listed as cytomegalovirus-associated were 150 or so TCR beta chains. Within the roughly 120 validation repertoires, first-cohort TCR clusters tended to co-occur, according to a later analysis.

The chain recombines TRBV2 with TRBJ2-1, with D perhaps matching TRBD1 (5 bases). The sequence was obtained from a young woman in good health and CMV-seronegative. Input material: PBMCs. The DNA of the CDR3 is TGTGCCAGCAGTGATCAGGGCGGCGAGCAGTTCTTC. Protein: CASSDQGGEQFF.